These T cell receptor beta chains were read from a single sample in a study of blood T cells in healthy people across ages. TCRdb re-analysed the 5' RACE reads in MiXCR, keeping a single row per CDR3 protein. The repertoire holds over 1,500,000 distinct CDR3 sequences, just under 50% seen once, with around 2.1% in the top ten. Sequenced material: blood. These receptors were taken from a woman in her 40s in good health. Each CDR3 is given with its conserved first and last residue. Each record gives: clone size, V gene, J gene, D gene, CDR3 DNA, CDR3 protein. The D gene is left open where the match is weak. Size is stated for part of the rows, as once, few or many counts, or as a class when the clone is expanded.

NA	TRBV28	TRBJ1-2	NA	TGTGCCAGCAGTTCCCCAGGAGCCAATAACTATGGCTACACCTTC	CASSSPGANNYGYTF
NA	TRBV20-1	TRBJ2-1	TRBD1	TGCAGTGCTGGCGACAGGGCCCAATCCAGTGAGCAGTTCTTT	CSAGDRAQSSEQFF
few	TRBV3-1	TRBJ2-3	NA	TGTGCCAGCAGCCGTAAGCAGTCCACACGCCCCACAGATACGCAGTATTTT	CASSRKQSTRPTDTQYF
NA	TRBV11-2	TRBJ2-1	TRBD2	TGTGCCAGCAGCGCAACTAGCGGGGGGACAATCGAGCAGTTCTTC	CASSATSGGTIEQFF
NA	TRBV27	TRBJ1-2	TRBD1	TGTGCCAGCAGTTTATCGGACAGGTCGTATGGCTACACCTTC	CASSLSDRSYGYTF
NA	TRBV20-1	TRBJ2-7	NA	TGCAGTGCTAGGACTCCCTACGAGCAGTACTTC	CSARTPYEQYF
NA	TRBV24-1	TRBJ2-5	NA	TGTGCCACCAGTGAGCCCACGCTGTACCAAGAGACCCAGTACTTC	CATSEPTLYQETQYF
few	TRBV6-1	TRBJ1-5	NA	TGTGCCAGCAGGGAAAATCAGCCCCAGCATTTT	CASRENQPQHF
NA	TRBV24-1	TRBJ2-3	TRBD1	TGTGCCACCAGTGATAATCCCGGGACAGGGATCACAGATACGCAGTATTTT	CATSDNPGTGITDTQYF
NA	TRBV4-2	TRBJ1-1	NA	TGTGCCAGCAGCCTTCACCCGGGACAGAACACTGAAGCTTTCTTT	CASSLHPGQNTEAFF
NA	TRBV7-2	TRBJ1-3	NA	TGTGCCAGCAGGCGTAGAGGAAACACCATATATTTT	CASRRRGNTIYF
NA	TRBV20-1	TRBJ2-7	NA	TGCAGTGCTAGGGACGCACTCAGGGGTTCCTACGAGCAGTACTTC	CSARDALRGSYEQYF
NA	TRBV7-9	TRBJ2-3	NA	TGTGCCAGCAGCTTAGTCAGCGTCGTAGATACGCAGTATTTT	CASSLVSVVDTQYF
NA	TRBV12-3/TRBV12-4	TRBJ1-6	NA	TGTGCCGGCAGACCCTCCGTGGGGGCGAATTCACCCCTCCACTTT	CAGRPSVGANSPLHF
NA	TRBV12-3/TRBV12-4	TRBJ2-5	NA	TGTGCCAGCAGTTTATACAGGGTGGCGGAGACCCAGTACTTC	CASSLYRVAETQYF
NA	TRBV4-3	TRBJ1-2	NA	TGCGCCAGCAGCCAAGATATTGGTGGCTATGGCTACACCTTC	CASSQDIGGYGYTF
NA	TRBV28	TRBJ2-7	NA	TGTGCCAGCACCCGATACGAGGGCTCCTCCTACGAGCAGTACTTC	CASTRYEGSSYEQYF
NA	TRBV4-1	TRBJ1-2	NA	TGCGCCAGCAGCCGCCTACAGGGAACTAACTATGGCTACACCTTC	CASSRLQGTNYGYTF
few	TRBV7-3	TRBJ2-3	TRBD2	TGTGCCAGCAGCTGGGGACTAGCGGCGTCCACAGATACGCAGTATTTT	CASSWGLAASTDTQYF
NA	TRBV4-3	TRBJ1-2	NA	TGCGCCAGCAGCCAAGATTGGGGGGGGGCTAGTGGCTACACCTTC	CASSQDWGGASGYTF
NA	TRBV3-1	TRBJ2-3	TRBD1	TGTGCCAGCAGCCCACCATATCCGACAGGGGTTTTCACAGATACGCAGTATTTT	CASSPPYPTGVFTDTQYF
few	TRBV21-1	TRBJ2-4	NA	TGTGCCAGCAGCAATCTTTTTGTCTCACAGGGAGGCAAAAACATTCAGTACTTC	CASSNLFVSQGGKNIQYF
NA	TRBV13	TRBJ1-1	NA	TGTGCCAGCAGCTTAGGGCGGCAGGGAAAAACTGAAGCTTTCTTT	CASSLGRQGKTEAFF
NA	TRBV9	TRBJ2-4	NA	TGTGCCAGCAGCATTCAGGAGAGGACGAGCATTCAGTACTTC	CASSIQERTSIQYF
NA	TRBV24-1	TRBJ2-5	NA	TGTGCCACGGGGGAGAGGGAGACCCAGTACTTC	CATGERETQYF
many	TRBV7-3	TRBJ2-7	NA	TGTGCCAGCAGCCTACATAATAGCGGGACAGCCTACGAGCAGTACTTC	CASSLHNSGTAYEQYF
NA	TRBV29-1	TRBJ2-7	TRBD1	TGCAGCGTTGCTCCGGGACAGGGGCGGAACGAGCAGTACTTC	CSVAPGQGRNEQYF
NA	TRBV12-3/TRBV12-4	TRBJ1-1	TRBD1	TGTGCCAGCAGTTTTGCGGGACAGGAGAACACTGAAGCTTTCTTT	CASSFAGQENTEAFF
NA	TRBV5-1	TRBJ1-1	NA	TGCGCCAGCAGCTTGGCGGGCGAACGTGAAGCTTTCTTT	CASSLAGEREAFF
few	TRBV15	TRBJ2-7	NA	TGTGCCACCAGCAGAGATCCGCGCAGGGGCTACGAGCAGTACTTC	CATSRDPRRGYEQYF
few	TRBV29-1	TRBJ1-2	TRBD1	TGCAGCGTTGAAGGAGAGGGACAGGGTTATAACTATGGCTACACCTTC	CSVEGEGQGYNYGYTF
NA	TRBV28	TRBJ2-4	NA	TGTGCCAGCCCCCCCGACATAGGGGTCCCAAGGACGTACTTC	CASPPDIGVPRTYF
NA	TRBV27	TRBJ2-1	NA	TGTGCCAGCAGTGGAATGGTCCGGGGGGAGCAGTTCTTC	CASSGMVRGEQFF
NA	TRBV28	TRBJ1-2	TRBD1	TGTGCCAGACCACAGGGGGAAGGGAACTATGGCTACACCTTC	CARPQGEGNYGYTF
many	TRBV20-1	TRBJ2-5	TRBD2	TGCAGTGCACCTAGCGGGGGCAAAGAGACCCAGTACTTC	CSAPSGGKETQYF
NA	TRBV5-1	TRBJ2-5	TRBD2	TGCGCCAGCAGCTTGGTTACTAGCGGGGGGGTCGGAGAGACCCAGTACTTC	CASSLVTSGGVGETQYF
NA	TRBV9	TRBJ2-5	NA	TGTGCCAGCAGCGTAGGATTGGGGGTAAGAGAGACCCAGTACTTC	CASSVGLGVRETQYF
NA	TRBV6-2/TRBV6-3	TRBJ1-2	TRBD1	TGTGCCAGTACGGACAGGCCGACCTCCTATGACTACACCTTC	CASTDRPTSYDYTF
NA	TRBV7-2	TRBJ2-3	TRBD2	TGTGCCAGCAGCCGGGCGGGACTAGCCCGAGATACGCAGTATTTT	CASSRAGLARDTQYF
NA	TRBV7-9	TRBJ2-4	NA	TGTGCCAGCAGCCCAGGGGCTTTAGCCAAAAACATTCAGTACTTC	CASSPGALAKNIQYF
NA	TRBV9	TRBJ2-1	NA	TGTGCCAGCAGCCCCCACGGGGTGGGCCTCGGGAATGAGCAGTTCTTC	CASSPHGVGLGNEQFF
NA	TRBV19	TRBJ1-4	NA	TGTGCCAGTAACGCGTCCCCGGGATCTTCTTTGGAAAAACTGTTTTTT	CASNASPGSSLEKLFF